This paragraph covers one TCR beta chain sequence. Here immunoSEQ multiplex PCR was the method, and the copy in TCRdb shows in-frame clones only, minus some. The profile covers about 400,000 clones, with roughly 90% appearing a single time and around 1.3% taken by the ten largest. The data are from a study of blood T cell repertoires in COVID-19. Germline V gene data show CDR1 as LNHDA and CDR2 as SQIVND (reference sequence). This CDR3 is 13 amino acids long. After removal of 4 bases from V and 7 bases from J, the junction contained 7 bases not matched to a gene. This TCR derives from a man aged 35-49 years with acute or convalescent COVID-19. This chain joins TRBV19 and TRBJ2-7; 7 bases line up with TRBD2. The sequenced material came from peripheral blood. Written as DNA, the CDR3 is TGTGCCAGTAGTACGGGAGGAGTGAGGGAGCAGTACTTC. It is translated as CASSTGGVREQYF.